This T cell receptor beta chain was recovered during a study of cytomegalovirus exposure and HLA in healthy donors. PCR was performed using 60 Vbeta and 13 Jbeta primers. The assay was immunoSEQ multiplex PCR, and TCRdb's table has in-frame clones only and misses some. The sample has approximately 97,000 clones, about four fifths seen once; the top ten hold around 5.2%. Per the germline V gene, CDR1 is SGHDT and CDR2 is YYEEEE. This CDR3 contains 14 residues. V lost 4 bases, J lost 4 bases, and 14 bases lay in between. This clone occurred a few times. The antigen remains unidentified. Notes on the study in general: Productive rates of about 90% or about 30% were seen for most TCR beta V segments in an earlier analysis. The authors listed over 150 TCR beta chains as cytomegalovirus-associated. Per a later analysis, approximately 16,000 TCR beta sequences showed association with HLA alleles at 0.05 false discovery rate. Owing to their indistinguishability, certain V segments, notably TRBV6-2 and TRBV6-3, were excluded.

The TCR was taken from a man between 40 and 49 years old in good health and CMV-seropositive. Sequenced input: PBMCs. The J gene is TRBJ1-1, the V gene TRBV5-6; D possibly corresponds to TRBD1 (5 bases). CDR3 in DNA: TGTGCCAGCAGCCGAGTGCAGGGTGGCACTGAAGCTTTCTTT. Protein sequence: CASSRVQGGTEAFF. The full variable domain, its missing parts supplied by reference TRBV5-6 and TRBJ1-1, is DAGVTQSPTHLIKTRGQQVTLRCSPKSGHDTVSWYQQALGQGPQFIFQYYEEEERQRGNFPDRFSGHQFPNYSSELNVNALLLGDSALYLCASSRVQGGTEAFFGQGTRLTVV.